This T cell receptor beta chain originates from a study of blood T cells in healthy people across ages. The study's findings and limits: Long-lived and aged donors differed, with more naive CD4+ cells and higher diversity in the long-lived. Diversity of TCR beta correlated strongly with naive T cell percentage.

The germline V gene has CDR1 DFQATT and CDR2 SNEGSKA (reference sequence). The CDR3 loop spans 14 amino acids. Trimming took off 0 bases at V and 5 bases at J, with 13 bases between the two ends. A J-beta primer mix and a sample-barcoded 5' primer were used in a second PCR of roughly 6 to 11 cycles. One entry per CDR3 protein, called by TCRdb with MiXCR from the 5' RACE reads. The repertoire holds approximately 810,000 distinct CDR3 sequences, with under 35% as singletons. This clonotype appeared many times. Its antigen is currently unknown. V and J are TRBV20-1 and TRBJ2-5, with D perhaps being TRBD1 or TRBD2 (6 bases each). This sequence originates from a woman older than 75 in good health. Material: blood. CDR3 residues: CSARDAGGRETQYF. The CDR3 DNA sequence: TGCAGTGCTAGAGATGCCGGGGGCAGGGAGACCCAGTACTTC.